What follows are 8 T cell receptor beta chains derived from one specimen sequenced in a study of T cells in Graves' hyperthyroidism and ophthalmopathy. RNA transcripts gave rise to amplified TCR beta CDR3 regions. Initially, a first-round RT-PCR of the TCR CDR3 employed the HTBI primer set. In TCRdb, the multiplex PCR reads were re-called with MiXCR into one record per CDR3 protein. Found here are around 250,000 distinct CDR3 sequences, 16% of them singletons; the top ten hold 25% to 30%. Material: blood. These receptors were taken from a woman aged 18-30 years with Graves' ophthalmopathy.

This clonotype was counted at least ten times. The chain joins TRBV28 to TRBJ1-4; 9 nucleotides agree with TRBD1. This CDR3 is built from 15 residues. Trimming took 6 bases from V and 5 from J; bases not matched to a gene: 7. The germline gives CDR1 MDHEN, CDR2 SYDVKM. DNA for the CDR3: TGTGCCAGCAGATCCTCCGGGACAGGGAATGAAAAACTGTTTTTT. It encodes CASRSSGTGNEKLFF.

This chain uses TRBV20-1 with TRBJ2-1; D unresolved. With 2 bases removed from V and 8 bases from J, the gap between germline ends came to 7 bases. The CDR3 runs to 11 residues. Germline lookup yields CDR1 DFQATT and CDR2 SNEGSKA (reference sequence). The CDR3 reads CSARRGYEQFF. The CDR3 DNA reads as TGCAGTGCTAGAAGAGGATATGAGCAGTTCTTC.

There are a few counts of this clonotype. The rearrangement links TRBV15 to TRBJ1-1, with D possibly TRBD1 on 6 matching bases. This CDR3 is built from 16 residues. In germline, CDR1 is LNHNV, CDR2 YYDKDF (reference sequence). Trimming stripped 0 bases from V and 4 bases from J, with 15 bases between. The DNA for the CDR3 is TGTGCCACCAGCAGAGAAGGGGGGCTCAGGGGCACTGAAGCTTTCTTT. Translated: CATSREGGLRGTEAFF.

CDR3 amino acids: CSVLGGFIEAFF. DNA for the CDR3: TGCAGTGTATTAGGGGGGTTTATTGAAGCTTTCTTT. The V and J genes are TRBV20-1 and TRBJ1-1; perhaps TRBD1 as D (6 bases). The CDR3 consists of 12 residues. V was trimmed by 7 bases and J by 7 bases, leaving 16 bases between them. Germline CDR1 DFQATT, CDR2 SNEGSKA (reference sequence).

This clonotype was counted at least ten times. The chain couples TRBV6-2 or TRBV6-3 to TRBJ2-3; 8 bases map to TRBD2. CDR1 is MNHEY and CDR2 is SVGEGT in the germline V gene. V lost 6 bases, J lost 2 bases, and 7 bases stayed unmatched. The CDR3 consists of 15 residues. The CDR3 region is CASRPSGGTTDTQYF. The CDR3 DNA sequence: TGTGCCAGCAGACCCAGCGGGGGAACCACAGATACGCAGTATTTT.

This clonotype has at least ten counts. V is TRBV24-1 and J is TRBJ2-2; D call uncertain. V lost 2 bases to trimming and J lost 1 base, with 4 bases between them. Germline lookup yields CDR1 KGHDR and CDR2 SFDVKD. The CDR3 consists of 14 residues. CDR3 region: CATSDSMNTGELFF. The DNA for the CDR3 is TGTGCCACCAGTGATTCCATGAACACCGGGGAGCTGTTTTTT.

This clonotype turned up a few times. The V gene is TRBV12-3 or TRBV12-4, the J gene TRBJ2-3; D is unclear. The CDR3 runs to 12 residues. Trimming shortened V by 5 bases and J by 9 bases, and 12 bases separated the two germline ends. CDR3 loop: CASSQDLLTQYF. The CDR3 bases are TGTGCCAGCAGTCAGGACCTCTTGACGCAGTATTTT.

In its sample, this clonotype was seen a few times. V gene TRBV3-1 combines with J gene TRBJ2-1; 8 nucleotides line up with TRBD1. Per germline, CDR1 LGHDT and CDR2 YNNKEL (reference sequence). V dropped 8 bases and J dropped 5; count of bases not matched to a gene: 11. The CDR3 contains 15 residues. CDR3 region: CASVRTGSGDNEQFF. CDR3 coding DNA: TGTGCCAGCGTAAGGACAGGGTCTGGGGACAATGAGCAGTTCTTC.